The entry that follows covers one T cell receptor (beta chain) sequence. The antigen is unknown. The PCR made use of 60 Vbeta and 13 Jbeta primers. Measured with immunoSEQ multiplex PCR; TCRdb has only the in-frame clones, and not every one. The top ten hold about 0.7% of the sample, which has 100,000 to 150,000 clones, under 90% seen once. These data originate in a study of cytomegalovirus exposure and HLA in healthy donors. Regarding the study as a whole: In an earlier analysis, about 87% or about 30%: the productive usage of most TCR beta V segments. The study assumed roughly uniform donor sequencing depth for presence/absence analyses.

This TCR derives from a man younger than 30 in good health and CMV-seronegative. Sequencing was done on a sample of PBMCs.

CDR3 residues: CASRLGTGTYEQYF. CDR3 sequence (DNA): TGTGCCAGCAGACTTGGCACGGGGACCTACGAGCAGTACTTC. V is TRBV28 and J is TRBJ2-7, with a tentative D call TRBD2 (5 bases). V was clipped by 6 bases and J by 2 bases, with 14 bases between them. Germline V gene lookup returns CDR1 MDHEN and CDR2 SYDVKM. This CDR3 has 14 residues.